These T cell receptor beta chains were read from a single sample in a study of blood T cell repertoires in COVID-19. Generated by immunoSEQ multiplex PCR, the TCRdb table keeps only in-frame clones and is missing some. The table lists under 300,000 clones, less than 90% of them singletons. The material sequenced was peripheral blood. These receptors all come from a woman in her 30s with COVID-19, enrolled during active disease. Each CDR3 is given with its conserved first and last residue. D genes are given only for firm matches. Some rows have no size entry. The others give once, few or many, or a class for an expanded clone.

-	TRBV5-1	TRBJ1-1	-	TGCGCCAGCAGCCCCCGAGGGAGAGAAAGAAGCACTGAAGCTTTCTTT	CASSPRGRERSTEAFF
-	TRBV2	TRBJ1-1	TRBD1	TGTGCCAGCAGTCTAGACAGGGGGAACACTGAAGCTTTCTTT	CASSLDRGNTEAFF
-	TRBV4-1	TRBJ1-5	-	TGCGCCAGCAGCCGGGGAGGAGATCAGCCCCAGCATTTT	CASSRGGDQPQHF
-	TRBV3-1/TRBV3-2	TRBJ2-1	-	TGTGCCAGCAGCCAAGATCGGTCCCAAACTCAGTTCTTC	CASSQDRSQTQFF
-	TRBV10-3	TRBJ2-3	TRBD2	TGTGCCATCAGTGGCGAGCGGGGGGGCCAAGATACGCAGTATTTT	CAISGERGGQDTQYF
-	TRBV10-3	TRBJ2-5	TRBD2	TGTGCCATCAGTGAGATCACTAGCGGGCAGGGAGAGACCCAGTACTTC	CAISEITSGQGETQYF
-	TRBV27	TRBJ1-6	-	TGTGCCAGCAGTCCCCGGCGGGGGCTTAATTCACCCCTCCACTTT	CASSPRRGLNSPLHF
-	TRBV27	TRBJ2-1	-	TGTGCCAGCAGTCAAACAGGGACCTACAATGAGCAGTTCTTC	CASSQTGTYNEQFF
-	TRBV5-1	TRBJ2-3	TRBD1	TGCGCCAGCAGCTTGATAACAGGGGGTACAGATACGCAGTATTTT	CASSLITGGTDTQYF
-	TRBV27	TRBJ2-1	-	TGTGCCAGCAGTTTAAGCGGCAACAATGAGCAGTTCTTC	CASSLSGNNEQFF
once	TRBV4-1	TRBJ2-1	-	TGCGCCAGCAGCCACCCACGCCTGGGCCCTGAGCAGTTCTTC	CASSHPRLGPEQFF
-	TRBV19	TRBJ1-2	TRBD1	TGTGCCAGTAGTAGACCCAGGACAGGGTTAAACTATGGCTACACCTTC	CASSRPRTGLNYGYTF